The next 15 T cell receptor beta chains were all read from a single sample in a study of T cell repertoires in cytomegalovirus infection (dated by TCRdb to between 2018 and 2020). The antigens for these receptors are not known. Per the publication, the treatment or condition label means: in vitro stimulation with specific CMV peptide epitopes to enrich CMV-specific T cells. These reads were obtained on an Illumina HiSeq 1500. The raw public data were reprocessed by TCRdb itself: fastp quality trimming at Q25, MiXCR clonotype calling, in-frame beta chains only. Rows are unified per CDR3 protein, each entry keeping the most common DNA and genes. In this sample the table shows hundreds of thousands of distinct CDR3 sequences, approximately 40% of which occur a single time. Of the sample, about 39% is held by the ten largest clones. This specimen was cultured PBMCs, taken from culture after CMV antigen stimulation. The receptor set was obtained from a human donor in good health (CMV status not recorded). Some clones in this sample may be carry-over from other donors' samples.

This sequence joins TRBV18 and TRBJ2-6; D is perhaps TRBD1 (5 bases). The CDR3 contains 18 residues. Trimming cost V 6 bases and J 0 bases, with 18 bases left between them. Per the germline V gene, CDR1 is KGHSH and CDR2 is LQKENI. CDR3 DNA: TGTGCCAGCTCGGCCCTACTCCTTCAGGGCTCTGGGGCCAACGTCCTGACTTTC. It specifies CASSALLLQGSGANVLTF.

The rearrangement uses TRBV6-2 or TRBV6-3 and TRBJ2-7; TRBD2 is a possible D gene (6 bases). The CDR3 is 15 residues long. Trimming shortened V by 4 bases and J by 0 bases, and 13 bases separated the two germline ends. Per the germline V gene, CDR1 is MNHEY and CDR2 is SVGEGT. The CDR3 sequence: CASSSPLASSYEQYF. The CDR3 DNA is TGTGCCAGCAGTTCCCCACTAGCAAGCTCCTACGAGCAGTACTTC.

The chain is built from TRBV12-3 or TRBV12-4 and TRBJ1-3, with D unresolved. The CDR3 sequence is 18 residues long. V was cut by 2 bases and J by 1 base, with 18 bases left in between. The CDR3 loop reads CASSLNSPRINSGNTIYF. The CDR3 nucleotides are TGTGCCAGCAGTTTAAACTCCCCCAGGATTAATTCTGGAAACACCATATATTTT.

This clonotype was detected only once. CDR3 in amino acids: CASSVDGGSEQYF. The CDR3 DNA is TGTGCCAGCAGCGTAGATGGGGGTTCCGAGCAGTACTTC. This chain uses TRBV9 with TRBJ2-7; D possibly uses TRBD1 or TRBD2 (5 bases each). Trimming stripped 0 bases from V and 6 bases from J, with 10 bases between. This CDR3 spans 13 amino acids. Germline-derived CDR1 and CDR2 are SGDLS and YYNGEE.

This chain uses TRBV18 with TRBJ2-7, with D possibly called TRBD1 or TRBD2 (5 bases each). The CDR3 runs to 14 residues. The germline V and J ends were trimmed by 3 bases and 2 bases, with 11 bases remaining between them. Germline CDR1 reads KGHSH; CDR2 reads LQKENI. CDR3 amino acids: CASSPWDGPYEQYF. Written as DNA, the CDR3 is TGTGCCAGCTCACCGTGGGACGGCCCCTACGAGCAGTACTTC.

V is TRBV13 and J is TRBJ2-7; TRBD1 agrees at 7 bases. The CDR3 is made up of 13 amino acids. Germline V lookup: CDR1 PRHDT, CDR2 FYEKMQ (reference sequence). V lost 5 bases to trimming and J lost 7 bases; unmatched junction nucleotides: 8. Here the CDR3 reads CASSRTGLREQYF. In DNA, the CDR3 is TGTGCCAGCAGCCGGACAGGCTTGAGGGAGCAGTACTTC.

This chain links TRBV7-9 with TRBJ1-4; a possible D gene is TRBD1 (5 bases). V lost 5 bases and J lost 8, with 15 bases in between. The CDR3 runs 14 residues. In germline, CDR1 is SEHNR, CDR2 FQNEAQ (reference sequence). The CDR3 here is CASSQTVAGEKLFF. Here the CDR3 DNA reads TGTGCCAGCAGCCAGACAGTGGCGGGGGAAAAACTGTTTTTT.

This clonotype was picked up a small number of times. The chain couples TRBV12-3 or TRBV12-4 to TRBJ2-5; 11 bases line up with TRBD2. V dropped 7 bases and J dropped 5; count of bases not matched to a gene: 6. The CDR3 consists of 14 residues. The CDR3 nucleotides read TGTGCCAGCACTATAGCGGGGGGGCTGGAGACCCAGTACTTC. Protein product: CASTIAGGLETQYF.

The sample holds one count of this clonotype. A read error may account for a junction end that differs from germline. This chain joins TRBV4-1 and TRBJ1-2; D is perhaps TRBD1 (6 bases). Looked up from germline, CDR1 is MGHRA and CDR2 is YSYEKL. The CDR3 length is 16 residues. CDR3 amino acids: CASSLLLGALNYGYTF. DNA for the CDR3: TGTGCCAGCAGCCTGCTTTTGGGGGCCCTTAACTATGGCTACACCTTC.

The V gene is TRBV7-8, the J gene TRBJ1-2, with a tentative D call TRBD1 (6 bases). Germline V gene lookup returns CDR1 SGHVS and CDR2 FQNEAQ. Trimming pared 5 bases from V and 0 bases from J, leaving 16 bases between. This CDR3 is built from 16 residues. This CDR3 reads CASSQRGQKANYGYTF. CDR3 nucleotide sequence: TGTGCCAGCAGCCAACGTGGACAGAAAGCTAACTATGGCTACACCTTC.

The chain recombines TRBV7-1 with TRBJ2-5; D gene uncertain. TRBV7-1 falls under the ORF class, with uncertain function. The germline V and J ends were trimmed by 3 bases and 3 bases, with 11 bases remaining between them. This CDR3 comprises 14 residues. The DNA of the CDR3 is TGTGCCAGCAGCTCTGTTCCTGCGGAAGAGACCCAGTACTTC. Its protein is CASSSVPAEETQYF.

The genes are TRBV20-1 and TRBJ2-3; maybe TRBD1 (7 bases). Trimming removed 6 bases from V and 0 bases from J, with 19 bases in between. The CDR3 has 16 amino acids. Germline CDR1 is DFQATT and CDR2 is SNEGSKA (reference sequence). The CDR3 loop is CSAVDRRGRSTDTQYF. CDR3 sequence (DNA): TGCAGTGCCGTGGACAGGAGGGGTCGGAGCACAGATACGCAGTATTTT.

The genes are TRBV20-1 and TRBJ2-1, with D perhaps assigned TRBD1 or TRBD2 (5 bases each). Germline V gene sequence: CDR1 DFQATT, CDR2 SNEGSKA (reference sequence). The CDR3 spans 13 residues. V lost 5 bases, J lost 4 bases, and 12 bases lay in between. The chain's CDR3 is CSAPRGPYNEQFF. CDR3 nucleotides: TGCAGTGCTCCTCGGGGACCTTACAATGAGCAGTTCTTC.

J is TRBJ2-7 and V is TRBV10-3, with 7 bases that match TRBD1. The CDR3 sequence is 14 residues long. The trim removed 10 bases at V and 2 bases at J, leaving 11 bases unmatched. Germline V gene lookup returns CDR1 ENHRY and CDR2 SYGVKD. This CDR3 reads CATEASTGTYEQYF. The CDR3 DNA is TGTGCCACCGAAGCCTCGACAGGGACCTACGAGCAGTACTTC.

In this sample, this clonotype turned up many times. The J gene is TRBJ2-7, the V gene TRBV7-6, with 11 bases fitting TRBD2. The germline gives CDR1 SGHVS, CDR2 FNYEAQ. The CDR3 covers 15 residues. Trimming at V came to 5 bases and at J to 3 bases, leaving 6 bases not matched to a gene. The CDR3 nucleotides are TGTGCCAGCAGCAAAAAACTAGCGGGGGACTACGAGCAGTACTTC. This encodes CASSKKLAGDYEQYF.